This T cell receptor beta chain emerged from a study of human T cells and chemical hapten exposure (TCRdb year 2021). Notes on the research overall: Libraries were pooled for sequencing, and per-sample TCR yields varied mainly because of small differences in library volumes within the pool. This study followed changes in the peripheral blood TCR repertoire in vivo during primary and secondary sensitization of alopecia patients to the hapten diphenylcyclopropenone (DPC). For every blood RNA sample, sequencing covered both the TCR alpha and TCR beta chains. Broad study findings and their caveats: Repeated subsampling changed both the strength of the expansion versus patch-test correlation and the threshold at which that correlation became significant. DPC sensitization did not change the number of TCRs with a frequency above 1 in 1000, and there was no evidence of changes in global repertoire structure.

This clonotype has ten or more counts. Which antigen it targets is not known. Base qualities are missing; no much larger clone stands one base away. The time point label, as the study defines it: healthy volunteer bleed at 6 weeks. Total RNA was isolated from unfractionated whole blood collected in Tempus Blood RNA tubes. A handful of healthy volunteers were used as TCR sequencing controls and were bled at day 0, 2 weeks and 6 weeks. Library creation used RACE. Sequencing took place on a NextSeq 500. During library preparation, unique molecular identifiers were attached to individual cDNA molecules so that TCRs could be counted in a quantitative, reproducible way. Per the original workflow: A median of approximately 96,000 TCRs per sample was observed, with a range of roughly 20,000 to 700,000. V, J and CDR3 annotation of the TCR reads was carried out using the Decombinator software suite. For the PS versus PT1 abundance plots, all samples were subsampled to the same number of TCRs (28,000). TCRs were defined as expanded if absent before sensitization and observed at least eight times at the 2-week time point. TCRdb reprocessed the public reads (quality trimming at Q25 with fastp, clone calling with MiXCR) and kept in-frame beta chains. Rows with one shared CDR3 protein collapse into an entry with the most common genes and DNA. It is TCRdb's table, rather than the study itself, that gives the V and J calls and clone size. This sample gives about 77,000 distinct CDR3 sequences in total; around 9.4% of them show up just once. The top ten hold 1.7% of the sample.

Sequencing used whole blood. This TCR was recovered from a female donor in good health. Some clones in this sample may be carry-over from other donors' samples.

This receptor has the CDR3 CASSYPPGTGNTEAFF. The sequenced DNA is TGTGCCAGCAGTTACCCCCCCGGGACTGGAAACACTGAAGCTTTCTTT. The rearranged chain carries TRBV6-5 and TRBJ1-1; matching of 5 bases hints at TRBD1 as the D gene. Between the V and J ends, shortened by 2 bases and 2 bases respectively, the junction contains 15 bases. From the cysteine through the phenylalanine, the CDR3 covers 16 amino acids. Only CDR3 DNA remains: 48 bases, in frame from the first base. Looking up the germline V gene yields CDR1 MNHEY and CDR2 SVGAGI.